One and the same sample provided the 14 T cell receptor beta chains below, sequenced in a study of circulating CD8 cells and anti-PD-1 response in melanoma (dated by TCRdb to 2020 to 2022). Instrument used: NextSeq 500. Starting from about 15 ng of total RNA, TCR libraries were made with the QIAseq Immune Repertoire RNA Library Kit, Human TCR Panel. The raw public reads went through TCRdb reprocessing: fastp at Q25, MiXCR clone calling, in-frame beta chains kept. Rows merge per CDR3 protein into single entries with the most common DNA and genes. For this sample the table gives several hundred distinct CDR3 sequences, of which roughly 7.6% were detected only once. The ten largest account for 15% to 25% of the sample. Using a BD FACSAria II cell sorter, four subsets defined by PD-1 and/or TIGIT were sorted out of live CD3+CD8+TCRalphabeta+ cells. The sample was CD8+ T cells from PBMCs, taken at baseline or after one month of anti-PD-1 therapy (not recorded which). All receptors derive from a human donor with melanoma.

This clonotype qualifies as large. The J gene is TRBJ2-1, the V gene TRBV4-1; possible D gene TRBD2, 6 bases. Trimming pared 4 bases from V and 0 bases from J, leaving 19 bases between. The CDR3 sequence is 18 residues long. The germline CDR1 and CDR2 sequences are MGHRA and YSYEKL. CDR3 sequence: CASSRTLAPASSYNEQFF. The CDR3 region has the DNA TGCGCCAGCAGCCGCACACTAGCACCGGCCAGCTCCTACAATGAGCAGTTCTTC.

In this sample, this clonotype is large. The chain links TRBV28 to TRBJ2-5; the match to TRBD2 covers 10 bases. The junction had 4 bases not matched to a gene; V was cut back by 4 bases and J by 5 bases. This CDR3 has 14 residues. CDR1 MDHEN and CDR2 SYDVKM come from the germline V gene. This CDR3 reads CASSSMGLAETQYF. Written as DNA, the CDR3 is TGTGCCAGCAGTTCGATGGGACTAGCGGAGACCCAGTACTTC.

This clonotype is labeled large. This chain uses TRBV29-1 with TRBJ2-7, with 7 bases lining up with TRBD1. V shed 6 bases and J 6 bases; nucleotides not matched to a gene: 8. Germline assignment: CDR1 SQVTM and CDR2 ANQGSEA. The CDR3 totals 12 residues. The CDR3 DNA reads TGCAGCGTAAATACCGGGACAGCCGAGCAGTACTTC. Encoded protein: CSVNTGTAEQYF.

By its share, this clonotype is medium-sized (0.01 to 0.1%). The chain carries TRBV20-1 and TRBJ2-7; TRBD2 agrees at 9 bases. Germline CDR1 and CDR2: DFQATT and SNEGSKA (reference sequence). This CDR3 comprises 18 residues. V lost 0 bases and J lost 3; bases outside the gene matches: 15. The CDR3: CSARDPGGGAHPVYEQYF. The CDR3 coding sequence is TGCAGTGCTAGAGATCCGGGCGGGGGGGCCCATCCTGTCTACGAGCAGTACTTC.

This clonotype is termed medium-sized. The gene calls are TRBV19 and TRBJ2-1; unclear D gene. Germline CDR1 is LNHDA and CDR2 is SQIVND (reference sequence). The CDR3 spans 11 residues. V dropped 6 bases and J dropped 8 bases, with 8 bases sitting between them. The CDR3 sequence: CASSPGYEQFF. The CDR3 region has the DNA TGTGCCAGTAGCCCCGGATATGAGCAGTTCTTC.

Judged by abundance, this clonotype is large. CDR3 nucleotides: TGTGCCAGCAGTTCCCTTCGGGGGGGTCAAGATGAGCAGTTCTTC. Translating gives CASSSLRGGQDEQFF. The gene calls are TRBV28 and TRBJ2-1; 8 bases are a match to TRBD2. The V and J ends lost 4 bases and 8 bases, in that order; junction bases with no gene match: 10. This CDR3 contains 15 residues. From germline, CDR1 is MDHEN and CDR2 SYDVKM.

Written as DNA, the CDR3 is TGTGCCAGCAGTCCACTACAGGGCCCCAGTACAGATACGCAGCATTTT. Protein product: CASSPLQGPSTDTQHF. This sequence joins TRBV25-1 and TRBJ2-3; TRBD1 is a possible D gene (6 bases). The J call may be in error: the DNA end matches TRBJ1-5 better. Germline CDR1 reads MGHDK; CDR2 reads SYGVNS. The CDR3 runs to 16 residues.

This clonotype is termed large. The rearrangement links TRBV27 to TRBJ2-2, with 8 nucleotides matching TRBD1. Germline V CDR1 and CDR2: MNHEY, SMNVEV (reference sequence). The CDR3 is 14 residues long. J lost 8 bases, V lost 5 bases, and 7 bases had no gene match. The CDR3, as DNA: TGTGCCAGCAGTATCGGACAGGGTAGAGGGGAGCTGTTTTTT. Amino acids: CASSIGQGRGELFF.

The CDR3 loop reads CASSESMGDSSYEQYF. In DNA, the CDR3 is TGTGCCAGCAGTGAATCCATGGGGGACAGCTCCTACGAGCAGTACTTC. The chain has TRBV6-1 and TRBJ2-7; 7 bases are a match to TRBD1. Looked up from germline, CDR1 is MNHNS and CDR2 is SASEGT. J gave up 0 bases and V 2 bases, and 7 bases lay outside the gene matches. The CDR3 consists of 16 residues.

This clonotype is large (0.1 to 1%). The genes are TRBV6-4 and TRBJ2-3, with D unresolved. Germline V lookup: CDR1 MRHNA, CDR2 SNTAGT. Trimming stripped 2 bases from V and 6 bases from J, with 12 bases between. The CDR3 is 14 residues long. The CDR3 protein is CASSDAPDHDTQYF. In DNA, the CDR3 is TGTGCCAGCAGTGACGCCCCCGACCATGATACGCAGTATTTT.

By sample share, this clonotype is medium-sized. The genes are TRBV20-1 and TRBJ2-7, with 8 bases lining up with TRBD2. Germline V gives CDR1 DFQATT, CDR2 SNEGSKA (reference sequence). Trimming at V came to 1 base and at J to 2 bases, leaving 1 base not matched to a gene. This CDR3 region has 13 residues. The CDR3 DNA reads TGCAGTGCTAGAGCGGGAGGGACCTACGAGCAGTACTTC. Translation: CSARAGGTYEQYF.

This clonotype is large in the sample. V is TRBV5-4 and J is TRBJ2-7; D might be TRBD1 (7 bases). CDR3 size: 15 residues. The germline V and J ends were trimmed by 3 bases and 2 bases, with 15 bases remaining between them. Germline V gives CDR1 SGHNT, CDR2 YYREEE (reference sequence). The CDR3 sequence is CASSSGPGGPYEQYF. CDR3 in DNA: TGTGCCAGCAGCTCTGGACCAGGGGGGCCCTACGAGCAGTACTTC.

By sample share, this clonotype is medium-sized. The V gene is TRBV29-1, the J gene TRBJ2-2; D gene unclear. The V gene's germline CDR1 is SQVTM and CDR2 ANQGSEA. Trimming left V 4 bases short and J 1 base short, with 4 bases between. The CDR3 length is 12 residues. The CDR3 bases are TGCAGCGTTGTCAGGAACACCGGGGAGCTGTTTTTT. It specifies CSVVRNTGELFF.

By sample share, this clonotype is medium-sized. This CDR3 reads CSDQQTSGNTIYF. As DNA, the CDR3 is TGCAGTGACCAGCAGACATCTGGAAACACCATATATTTT. The chain links TRBV20-1 to TRBJ1-3; the D is unclear. Trimming took off 7 bases at V and 1 base at J, with 11 bases between the two ends. Germline CDR1 reads DFQATT; CDR2 reads SNEGSKA (reference sequence). CDR3 size: 13 residues.